These 11 T cell receptor beta chains originate from one sample sequenced in a study of cytomegalovirus exposure and HLA in healthy donors. PCR involved 60 Vbeta and 13 Jbeta primers. TCRdb's copy holds only in-frame clones and misses some; the assay was immunoSEQ multiplex PCR. The sample shows some 180,000 clones, around four fifths of them seen only once. What was sequenced was PBMCs. Receptors originate from a young man in good health and CMV-seronegative.

This clone has just a few counts. The chain couples TRBV7-8 to TRBJ1-1; TRBD1 agrees at 7 bases. The CDR3 has 14 residues. J gave up 7 bases and V 4 bases, and 9 bases lay outside the gene matches. Germline lookup yields CDR1 SGHVS and CDR2 FQNEAQ. Written as DNA, the CDR3 is TGTGCCAGCAGCTCCAACAGGGGTTTTAGTGAAGCTTTCTTT. Amino acids: CASSSNRGFSEAFF.

The chain uses TRBV4-2 and TRBJ2-2; D possibly corresponds to TRBD1 (6 bases). V shed 0 bases and J shed 5 bases, with 10 bases lying between them. From germline, CDR1 is LGHNA and CDR2 YNFKEQ. The CDR3 is made up of 15 amino acids. This CDR3 reads CASSQEVQGTGELFF. For the CDR3, the DNA is TGTGCCAGCAGCCAAGAGGTACAGGGTACCGGGGAGCTGTTTTTT.

The V and J genes are TRBV6-6 and TRBJ2-7, with 10 bases that match TRBD2. The CDR3 consists of 15 residues. Germline V lookup: CDR1 MNHNY, CDR2 SVGAGI (reference sequence). V shed 6 bases and J 4 bases; nucleotides not matched to a gene: 9. DNA of the CDR3: TGTGCCAGCAGCTATGCTAGCGGGAGTTGGTACGAGCAGTACTTC. It codes for CASSYASGSWYEQYF.

The chain uses TRBV7-9 and TRBJ1-1; no firm D call. V was trimmed by 5 bases and J by 11 bases, leaving 21 bases between them. The CDR3 covers 14 residues. The germline gives CDR1 SEHNR, CDR2 FQNEAQ (reference sequence). CDR3 sequence: CASSPLAAGPVAFF. The CDR3, as DNA: TGTGCCAGCAGCCCTCTGGCAGCAGGCCCCGTTGCTTTCTTT. The full variable domain, completed using reference TRBV7-9 and TRBJ1-1, is DTGVSQNPRHKITKRGQNVTFRCDPISEHNRLYWYRQTLGQGPEFLTYFQNEAQLEKSRLLSDRFSAERPKGSFSTLEIQRTEQGDSAMYLCASSPLAAGPVAFFGQGTRLTVV.

The chain carries TRBV28 and TRBJ1-1, with D perhaps TRBD1 (5 bases). CDR1 is MDHEN, CDR2 SYDVKM, per germline. V lost 3 bases to trimming and J lost 5 bases, with 10 bases between them. This CDR3 has 13 amino acids. The CDR3 protein is CASSFGGETEAFF. DNA for the CDR3: TGTGCCAGCAGTTTCGGGGGTGAGACTGAAGCTTTCTTT.

This chain connects TRBV15 to TRBJ2-3; 7 bases map to TRBD1. The ends lost 3 bases at V and 5 bases at J; junction bases unmatched: 2. CDR3 length: 13 residues. Germline CDR1 is LNHNV and CDR2 is YYDKDF (reference sequence). CDR3 amino acids: CATSRDRQDTQYF. The CDR3 DNA is TGTGCCACCAGCAGGGACAGGCAAGATACGCAGTATTTT.

The CDR3 spells CATSRDSGAETQYF. In nucleotides, the CDR3 is TGTGCCACCAGCAGAGACTCTGGGGCAGAGACCCAGTACTTC. J is TRBJ2-5 and V is TRBV15, with a tentative D call TRBD1 (5 bases). From germline, CDR1 is LNHNV and CDR2 YYDKDF (reference sequence). The ends were cut back, 0 bases at V and 4 bases at J, with 9 bases in the middle. The CDR3 loop spans 14 amino acids.

V and J are TRBV4-2 and TRBJ1-4, with TRBD1 identical over 9 bases. V lost 4 bases to trimming and J lost 12 bases; unmatched junction nucleotides: 18. The CDR3 has 17 residues. In germline, CDR1 is LGHNA, CDR2 YNFKEQ. The chain's CDR3 is CASSRGVGGTGWGELFF. The CDR3 bases are TGTGCCAGCAGCCGCGGGGTGGGGGGGACAGGGTGGGGGGAACTGTTTTTT.

This clone was recorded a few times. The chain has TRBV19 and TRBJ2-7, with TRBD1 as a possible D gene (7 bases). V was trimmed by 0 bases and J by 2 bases, leaving 14 bases between them. CDR1 is LNHDA, CDR2 SQIVND, per germline (reference sequence). This CDR3 is built from 16 residues. CDR3 amino acids: CASSIDAGTAPYEQYF. The CDR3 bases are TGTGCCAGTAGTATAGATGCGGGGACAGCTCCCTACGAGCAGTACTTC.

The J gene is TRBJ2-1, the V gene TRBV7-9, with TRBD1 as a possible D gene (5 bases). Germline lookup yields CDR1 SEHNR and CDR2 FQNEAQ (reference sequence). The CDR3 extends over 15 amino acids. V lost 8 bases to trimming and J lost 0 bases, with 14 bases between them. As DNA, the CDR3 is TGTGCCAGCGAAGCAGGGCTAATCTCCTACAATGAGCAGTTCTTC. The encoded protein is CASEAGLISYNEQFF.

This clone was observed a few times. The chain's CDR3 is CASSAGLRRNYEQYF. For the CDR3, the DNA is TGTGCCAGCAGTGCGGGACTTCGGCGAAACTACGAGCAGTACTTC. This rearrangement joins TRBV6-1 to TRBJ2-7, with D maybe TRBD2 (6 bases). Trimming pared 4 bases from V and 3 bases from J, leaving 16 bases between. The CDR3 consists of 15 residues. Germline CDR1 MNHNS, CDR2 SASEGT.